The sequence of this T cell receptor beta chain was determined in a study of molecular identifiers for immune sequencing clone quantification. Naive CD8 T cells were FACS-sorted by CD8+CD4-CCR7+CD45RA+ markers. The CDR3 extends over 16 amino acids. J was trimmed by 0 bases and V by 1 base; bases with no gene match: 2. From germline, CDR1 is MNHNS and CDR2 SASEGT. This clonotype was seen a single time. Bulk TCR library preparation followed previously described methods with listed TCR primers. One entry per CDR3 protein results from TCRdb running MiXCR on the PCR reads. The data show 460,000 or so distinct CDR3 sequences, over 20% seen once.

This TCR derives from a human donor in good health. Some libraries in this study had Jurkat cell RNA spiked in. Sample: naive CD8+ T cells from blood, with Jurkat cell RNA spiked in. Stated subset: FACS-sorted CD8+CD4-CCR7+CD45RA+ naive T cells. The genes are TRBV6-1 and TRBJ1-4; 7 bases agree with TRBD1. DNA of the CDR3: TGTGCCAGCAGTGAAGGGGACAGAGCAACTAATGAAAAACTGTTTTTT. The encoded protein is CASSEGDRATNEKLFF.